This T cell receptor beta chain was found in a study of CXCR3-negative and CXCR3-positive naive CD8 T cells. UMI-labeled 5' RACE yielded the TRB cDNA libraries. TCRdb derives one entry per CDR3 protein from the 5' RACE reads, leaving out DNA. The listing contains 100,000 or so distinct CDR3 sequences. A remark on this clonotype: Its antigen is not known.

Cells classed as naive CD8+ T cells were CD45RO-CCR7+CD27+CD95-. Germline lookup yields CDR1 SGHAT and CDR2 FQNNGV. CDR3 size: 18 residues. Findings and caveats of the study: The authors found comparable surface CD5 between naive subsets and inferred TCR strength from TRB CDR3 properties. Diversity in memory CD8+ cells fell much lower than the comparably high levels seen in both naive subsets.

What was sequenced was naive CXCR3- CD8+ T cells from blood. Subset in this sample: CD45RO-CCR7+CD27+CD95- naive CD8+ T cells lacking CXCR3 (TNR3-). The origin of this receptor is a human donor in good health. Some clones in this sample may be carry-over from other donors' samples. This sequence joins TRBV11-2 and TRBJ2-7; TCRdb indicates TRBD1, and absent DNA this call remains unverified. The CDR3 is CASSSVYRTGQGVYEQYF.